This entry lists 4 T cell receptor beta chains sequenced from one sample in a study of T cell responses to AZD1222 COVID-19 vaccine. Libraries were prepared by immunoSEQ multiplex PCR; TCRdb keeps only in-frame clonotypes and omits some of them. The data show 130,000 or so clones, approximately 94% seen once. Specimen: peripheral blood, collected on day 0 of AZD1222 vaccination. The receptors here all came from an adult in good health.

The chain uses TRBV2 and TRBJ1-1, with D maybe TRBD1 (6 bases). CDR1 SNHLY and CDR2 FYNNEI come from the germline V gene. This CDR3 is built from 16 residues. The V gene lost 6 bases and the J gene lost 4 bases, with 21 bases spanning the gap. The CDR3 is CASRYPGAAGGTEAFF. The CDR3 DNA follows: TGTGCCAGCAGGTATCCAGGGGCAGCCGGGGGCACTGAAGCTTTCTTT.

This clone was detected once. This rearrangement joins TRBV18 to TRBJ1-5; the D gene is possibly TRBD1 (6 bases). The CDR3 has 14 amino acids. Looked up from germline, CDR1 is KGHSH and CDR2 is LQKENI. The V end was cut by 6 bases, the J end by 3 bases, with 12 bases between. The CDR3 sequence: CASSTNRVNQPQHF. CDR3 nucleotide sequence: TGTGCCAGCTCGACGAACAGGGTCAATCAGCCCCAGCATTTT. Combining the CDR3 with reference TRBV18 and TRBJ1-5 gives the whole variable domain NAGVMQNPRHLVRRRGQEARLRCSPMKGHSHVYWYRQLPEEGLKFMVYLQKENIIDESGMPKERFSAEFPKEGPSILRIQQVVRGDSAAYFCASSTNRVNQPQHFGDGTRLSIL.

This clone is a singleton in its sample. The chain employs TRBV4-2 and TRBJ2-7; tentative D call: TRBD2 (6 bases). Looked up from germline, CDR1 is LGHNA and CDR2 is YNFKEQ. The CDR3 sequence is 15 residues long. The ends were cut back, 2 bases at V and 0 bases at J, with 11 bases in the middle. In DNA, the CDR3 is TGTGCCAGCAGCCAAACCGGGACTGCCTCCTACGAGCAGTACTTC. Its protein is CASSQTGTASYEQYF.

V and J are TRBV12-3 or TRBV12-4 and TRBJ1-1; D unresolved. V was clipped by 2 bases and J by 5 bases, with 6 bases between them. This CDR3 spans 12 amino acids. The CDR3 protein is CASSLTATEAFF. CDR3 coding DNA: TGTGCCAGCAGTTTAACTGCGACTGAAGCTTTCTTT.